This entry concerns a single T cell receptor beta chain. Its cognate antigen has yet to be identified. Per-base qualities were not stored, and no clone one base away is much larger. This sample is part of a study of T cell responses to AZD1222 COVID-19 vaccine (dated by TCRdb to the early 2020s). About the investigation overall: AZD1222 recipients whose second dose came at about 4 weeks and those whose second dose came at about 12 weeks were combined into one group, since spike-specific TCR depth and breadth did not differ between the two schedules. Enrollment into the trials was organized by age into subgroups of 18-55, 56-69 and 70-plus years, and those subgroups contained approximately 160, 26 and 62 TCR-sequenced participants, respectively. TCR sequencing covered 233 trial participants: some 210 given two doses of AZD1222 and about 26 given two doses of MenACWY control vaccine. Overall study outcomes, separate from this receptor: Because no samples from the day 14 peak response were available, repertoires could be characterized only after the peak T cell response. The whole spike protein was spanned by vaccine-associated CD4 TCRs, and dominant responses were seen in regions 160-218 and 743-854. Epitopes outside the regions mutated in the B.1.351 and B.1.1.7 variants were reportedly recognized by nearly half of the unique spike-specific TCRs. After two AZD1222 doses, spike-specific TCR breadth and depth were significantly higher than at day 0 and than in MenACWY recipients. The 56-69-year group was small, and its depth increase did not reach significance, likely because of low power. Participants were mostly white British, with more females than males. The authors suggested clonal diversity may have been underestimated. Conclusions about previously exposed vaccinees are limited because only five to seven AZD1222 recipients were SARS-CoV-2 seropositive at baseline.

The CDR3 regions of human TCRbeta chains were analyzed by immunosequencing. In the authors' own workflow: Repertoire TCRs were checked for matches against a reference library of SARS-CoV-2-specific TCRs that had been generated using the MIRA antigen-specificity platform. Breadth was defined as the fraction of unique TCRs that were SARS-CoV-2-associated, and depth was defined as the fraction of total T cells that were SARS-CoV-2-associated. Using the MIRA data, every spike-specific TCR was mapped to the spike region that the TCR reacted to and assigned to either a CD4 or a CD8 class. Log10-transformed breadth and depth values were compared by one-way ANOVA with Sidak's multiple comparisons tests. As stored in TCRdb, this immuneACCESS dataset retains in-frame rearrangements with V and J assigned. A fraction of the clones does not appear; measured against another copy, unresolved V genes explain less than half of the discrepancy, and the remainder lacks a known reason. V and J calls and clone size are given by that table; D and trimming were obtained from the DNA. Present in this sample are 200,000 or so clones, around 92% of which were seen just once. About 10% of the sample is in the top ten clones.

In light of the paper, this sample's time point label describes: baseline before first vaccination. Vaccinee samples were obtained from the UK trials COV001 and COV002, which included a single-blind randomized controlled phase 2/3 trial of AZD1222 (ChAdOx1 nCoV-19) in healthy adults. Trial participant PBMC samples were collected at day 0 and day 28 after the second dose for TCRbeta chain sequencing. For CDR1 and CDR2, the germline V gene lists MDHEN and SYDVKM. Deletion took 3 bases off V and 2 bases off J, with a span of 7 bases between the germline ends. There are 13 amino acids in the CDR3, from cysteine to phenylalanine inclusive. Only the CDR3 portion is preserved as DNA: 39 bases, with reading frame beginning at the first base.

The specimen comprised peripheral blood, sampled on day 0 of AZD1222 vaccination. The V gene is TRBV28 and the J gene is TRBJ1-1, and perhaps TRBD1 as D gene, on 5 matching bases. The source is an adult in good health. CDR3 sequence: CASSFGGNTEAFF. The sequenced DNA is TGTGCCAGCAGTTTCGGGGGAAACACTGAAGCTTTCTTT.